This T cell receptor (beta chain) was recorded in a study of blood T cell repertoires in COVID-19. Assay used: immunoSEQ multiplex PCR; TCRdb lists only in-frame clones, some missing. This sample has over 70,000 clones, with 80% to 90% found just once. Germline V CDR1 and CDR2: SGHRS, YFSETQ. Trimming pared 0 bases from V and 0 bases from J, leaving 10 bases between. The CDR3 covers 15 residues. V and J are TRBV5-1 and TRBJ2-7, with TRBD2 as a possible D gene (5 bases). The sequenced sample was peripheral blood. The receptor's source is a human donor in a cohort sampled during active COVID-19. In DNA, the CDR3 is TGCGCCAGCAGCTTGGGAGCGGCGACCTCCTACGAGCAGTACTTC. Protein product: CASSLGAATSYEQYF.